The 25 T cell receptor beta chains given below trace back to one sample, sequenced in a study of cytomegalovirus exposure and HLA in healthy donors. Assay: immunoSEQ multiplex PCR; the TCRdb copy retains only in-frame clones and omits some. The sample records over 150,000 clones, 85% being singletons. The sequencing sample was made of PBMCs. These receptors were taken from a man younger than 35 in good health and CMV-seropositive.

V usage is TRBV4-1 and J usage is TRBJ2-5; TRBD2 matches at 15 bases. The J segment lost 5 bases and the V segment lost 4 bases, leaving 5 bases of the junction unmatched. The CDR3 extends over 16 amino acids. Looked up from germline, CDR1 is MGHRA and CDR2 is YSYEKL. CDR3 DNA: TGCGCCAGCAGCCCGCTAGGGACTAGCGGGAGGGAGACCCAGTACTTC. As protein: CASSPLGTSGRETQYF.

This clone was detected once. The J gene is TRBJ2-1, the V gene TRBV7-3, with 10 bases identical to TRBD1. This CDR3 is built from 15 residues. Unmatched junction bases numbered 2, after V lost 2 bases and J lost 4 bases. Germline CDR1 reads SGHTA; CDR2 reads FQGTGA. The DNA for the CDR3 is TGTGCCAGCAGCTTACAGGGACAGGGGTACAATGAGCAGTTCTTC. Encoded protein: CASSLQGQGYNEQFF.

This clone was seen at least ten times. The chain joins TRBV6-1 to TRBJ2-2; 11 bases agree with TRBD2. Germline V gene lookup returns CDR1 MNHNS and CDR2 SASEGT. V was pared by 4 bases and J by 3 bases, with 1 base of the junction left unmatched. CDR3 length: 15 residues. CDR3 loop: CASSALAGDTGELFF. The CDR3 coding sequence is TGTGCCAGCAGTGCACTAGCGGGGGACACCGGGGAGCTGTTTTTT.

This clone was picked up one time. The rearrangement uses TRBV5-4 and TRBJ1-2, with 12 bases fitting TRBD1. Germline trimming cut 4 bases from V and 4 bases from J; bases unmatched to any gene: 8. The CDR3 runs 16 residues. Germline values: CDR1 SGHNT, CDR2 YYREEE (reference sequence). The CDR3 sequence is CASSRSGTGGVYGYTF. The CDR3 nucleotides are TGTGCCAGCAGCCGATCCGGGACAGGGGGCGTCTATGGCTACACCTTC.

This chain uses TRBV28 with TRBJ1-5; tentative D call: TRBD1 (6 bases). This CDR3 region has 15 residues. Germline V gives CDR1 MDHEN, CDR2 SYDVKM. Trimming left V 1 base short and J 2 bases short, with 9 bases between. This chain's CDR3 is CASSLSGERNQPQHF. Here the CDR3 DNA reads TGTGCCAGCAGTTTATCAGGGGAGCGCAATCAGCCCCAGCATTTT.

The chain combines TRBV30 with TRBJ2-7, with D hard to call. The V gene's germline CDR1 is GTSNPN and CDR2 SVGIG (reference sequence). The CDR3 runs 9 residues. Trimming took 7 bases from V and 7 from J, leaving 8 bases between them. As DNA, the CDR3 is TGTGCCTCCCAGCGAGAGCAGTACTTC. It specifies CASQREQYF.

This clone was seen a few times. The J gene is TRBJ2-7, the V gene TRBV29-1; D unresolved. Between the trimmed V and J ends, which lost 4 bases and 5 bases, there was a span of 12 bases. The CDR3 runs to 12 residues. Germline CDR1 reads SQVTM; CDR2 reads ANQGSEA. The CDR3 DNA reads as TGCAGCGTTGGGGCCCGGTCAAACGAGCAGTACTTC. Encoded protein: CSVGARSNEQYF.

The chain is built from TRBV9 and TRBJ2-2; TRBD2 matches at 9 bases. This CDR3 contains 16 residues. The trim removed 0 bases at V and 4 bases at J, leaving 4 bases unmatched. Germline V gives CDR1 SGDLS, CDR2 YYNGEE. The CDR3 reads CASSVGPSGATGELFF. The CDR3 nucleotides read TGTGCCAGCAGCGTAGGGCCTAGCGGGGCCACCGGGGAGCTGTTTTTT.

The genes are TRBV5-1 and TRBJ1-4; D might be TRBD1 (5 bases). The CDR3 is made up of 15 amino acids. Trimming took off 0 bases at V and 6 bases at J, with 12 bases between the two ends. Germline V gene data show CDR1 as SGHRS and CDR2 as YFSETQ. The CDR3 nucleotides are TGCGCCAGCAGCTTGGGACCCGGAGGGGATGAAAAACTGTTTTTT. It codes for CASSLGPGGDEKLFF.

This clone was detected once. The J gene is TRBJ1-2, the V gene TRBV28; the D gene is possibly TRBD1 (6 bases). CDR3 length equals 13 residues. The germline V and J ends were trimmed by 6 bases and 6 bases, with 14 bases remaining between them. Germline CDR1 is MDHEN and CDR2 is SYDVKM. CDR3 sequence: CASSLQGVDGYTF. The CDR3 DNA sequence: TGTGCCAGCAGCCTACAGGGAGTGGATGGCTACACCTTC.

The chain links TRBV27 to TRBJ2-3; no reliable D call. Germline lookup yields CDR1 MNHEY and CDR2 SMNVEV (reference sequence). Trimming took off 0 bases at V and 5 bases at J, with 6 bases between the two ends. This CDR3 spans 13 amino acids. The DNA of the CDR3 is TGTGCCAGCAGTTTATCCCCACTAGATACGCAGTATTTT. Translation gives CASSLSPLDTQYF.

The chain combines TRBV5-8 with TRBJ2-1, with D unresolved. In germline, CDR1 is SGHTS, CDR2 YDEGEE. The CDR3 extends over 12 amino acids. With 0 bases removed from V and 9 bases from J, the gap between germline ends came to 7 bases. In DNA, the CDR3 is TGTGCCAGCAGCTTGGTTGGCGGTGAGCAGTTCTTC. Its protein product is CASSLVGGEQFF.

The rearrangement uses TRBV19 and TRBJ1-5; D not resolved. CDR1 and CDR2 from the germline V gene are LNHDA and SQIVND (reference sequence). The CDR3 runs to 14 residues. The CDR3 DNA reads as TGTGTCCGCCTCCCCGGTGCGTACAATCAGCCCCAGCATTTT. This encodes CVRLPGAYNQPQHF.

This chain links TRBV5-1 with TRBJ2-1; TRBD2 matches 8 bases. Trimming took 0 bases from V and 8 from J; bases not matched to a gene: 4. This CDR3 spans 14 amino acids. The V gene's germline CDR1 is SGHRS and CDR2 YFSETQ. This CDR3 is CASSLEGLGHEQFF. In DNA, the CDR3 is TGCGCCAGCAGCTTGGAGGGACTAGGCCATGAGCAGTTCTTC.

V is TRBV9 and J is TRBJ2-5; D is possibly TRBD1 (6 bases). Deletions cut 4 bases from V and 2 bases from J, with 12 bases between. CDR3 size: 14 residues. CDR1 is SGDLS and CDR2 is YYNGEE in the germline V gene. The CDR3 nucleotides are TGTGCCAGCAGCCCGGGACAAGAACAAGAGACCCAGTACTTC. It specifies CASSPGQEQETQYF.

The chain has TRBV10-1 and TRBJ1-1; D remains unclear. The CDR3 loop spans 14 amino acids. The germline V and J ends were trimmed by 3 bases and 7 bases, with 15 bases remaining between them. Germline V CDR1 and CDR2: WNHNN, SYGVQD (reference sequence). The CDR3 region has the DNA TGCGCCAGCAGTGAATCCGGGAGAAATTATGAAGCTTTCTTT. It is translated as CASSESGRNYEAFF.

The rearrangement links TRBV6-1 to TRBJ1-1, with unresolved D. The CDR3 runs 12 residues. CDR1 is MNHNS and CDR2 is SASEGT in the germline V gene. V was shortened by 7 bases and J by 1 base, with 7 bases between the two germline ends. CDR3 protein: CASKTGNTEAFF. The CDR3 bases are TGTGCCAGCAAGACGGGGAACACTGAAGCTTTCTTT.

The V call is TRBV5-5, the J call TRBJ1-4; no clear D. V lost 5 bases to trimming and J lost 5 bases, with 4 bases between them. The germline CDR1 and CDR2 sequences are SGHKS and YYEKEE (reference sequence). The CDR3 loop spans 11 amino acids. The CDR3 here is CASSSNEKLFF. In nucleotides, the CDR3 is TGTGCCAGCAGTTCGAATGAAAAACTGTTTTTT.

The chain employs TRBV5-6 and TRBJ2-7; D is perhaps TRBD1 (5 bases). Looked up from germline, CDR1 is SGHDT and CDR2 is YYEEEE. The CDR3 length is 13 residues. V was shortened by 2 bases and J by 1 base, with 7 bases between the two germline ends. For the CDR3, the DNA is TGTGCCAGCAGCTTACAGGCTTCCTACGAGCAGTACTTC. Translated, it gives CASSLQASYEQYF.

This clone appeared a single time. The CDR3 here is CASSFRGPKSPLHF. The CDR3 DNA follows: TGTGCCAGCAGTTTTAGGGGGCCGAAGTCACCCCTCCACTTT. V usage is TRBV27 and J usage is TRBJ1-6; the match to TRBD1 covers 7 bases. CDR3 size: 14 residues. Germline CDR1 MNHEY, CDR2 SMNVEV (reference sequence). V lost 3 bases and J lost 10; bases outside the gene matches: 6.

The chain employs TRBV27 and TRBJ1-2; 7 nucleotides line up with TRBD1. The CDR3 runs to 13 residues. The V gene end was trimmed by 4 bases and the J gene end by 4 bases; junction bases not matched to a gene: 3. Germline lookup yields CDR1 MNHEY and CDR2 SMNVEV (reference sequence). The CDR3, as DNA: TGTGCCAGCAGTTCAGGGGGTAGCTATGGCTACACCTTC. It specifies CASSSGGSYGYTF.

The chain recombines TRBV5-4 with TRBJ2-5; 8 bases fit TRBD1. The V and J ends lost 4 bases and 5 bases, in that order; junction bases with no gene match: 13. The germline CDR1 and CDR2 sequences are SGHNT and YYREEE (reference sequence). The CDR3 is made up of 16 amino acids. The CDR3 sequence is CASSQFDRGVRETQYF. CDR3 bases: TGTGCCAGCAGCCAATTCGACAGGGGCGTCCGGGAGACCCAGTACTTC.

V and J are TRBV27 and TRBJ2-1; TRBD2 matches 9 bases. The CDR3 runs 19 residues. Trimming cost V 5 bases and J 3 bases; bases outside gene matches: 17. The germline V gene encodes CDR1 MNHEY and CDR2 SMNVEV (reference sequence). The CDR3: CASSPPPSVAGVGYNEQFF. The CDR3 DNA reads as TGTGCCAGCAGTCCACCCCCCTCAGTAGCGGGAGTGGGCTACAATGAGCAGTTCTTC.

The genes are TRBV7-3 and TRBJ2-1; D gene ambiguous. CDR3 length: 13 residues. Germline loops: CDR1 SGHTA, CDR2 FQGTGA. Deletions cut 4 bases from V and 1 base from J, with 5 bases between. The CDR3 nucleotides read TGTGCCAGCAGCTCCTCGTCCTACAATGAGCAGTTCTTC. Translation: CASSSSSYNEQFF.

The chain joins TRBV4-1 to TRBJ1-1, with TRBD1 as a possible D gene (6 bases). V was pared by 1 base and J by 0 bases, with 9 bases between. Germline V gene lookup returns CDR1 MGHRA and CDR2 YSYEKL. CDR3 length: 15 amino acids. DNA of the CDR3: TGCGCCAGCAGCCAAGCCGGACAGCTGAACACTGAAGCTTTCTTT. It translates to CASSQAGQLNTEAFF.